This T cell receptor beta chain was observed in a study of vaccination and CD4 T cells after COVID-19. Study information: Post-COVID draws followed diagnosis by a median roughly 100 days (range 35 to 161). Study-wide results and limits: Only post-vaccination samples contained a median about 90% of the reactive clones in convalescent patients.

Sequencing of the DNA from cultured CD4+ T cells was carried out with the Oncomine TCR Beta short-read assay. Each CDR3 protein is one row after TCRdb ran MiXCR on the PCR reads. The sample lists about 7,200 distinct CDR3 sequences, about 33% occurring once. A word on this clonotype: No antigen is known for it.

Treatment reported: roughly 11-day PBMC culture with coronavirus spike peptide pools or control peptides (ViraFEST assay). One should note that the unexposed donor's CD4+ T cells were collected before the COVID-19 pandemic (2011-2018). Peptide pool stimulation in ViraFEST expanded antigen-specific T cells, whose TCRs were then sequenced. The TCR comes from a human donor in good health. Material: CD4+ T cells from blood, cultured in vitro.

The CDR3 region is CASGGGTGELFF. For the CDR3, the DNA is TGTGCCAGCGGGGGAGGGACCGGGGAGCTGTTTTTT. The J gene is TRBJ2-2, the V gene TRBV12-3 or TRBV12-4, with 7 positions matching TRBD2. The CDR3 covers 12 residues. V shed 8 bases and J 5 bases; nucleotides not matched to a gene: 2.